This TCR beta chain was retrieved from a study of blood T cell repertoires in COVID-19 (dated by TCRdb to the early 2020s). The study in broad terms: Collaborator samples came from the United States, Italy and Spain and covered acute and convalescent phases of COVID-19. The material from the prospective study consisted of cDNA or gDNA derived from T cells, B-cell-depleted T cells, or PBMCs. The dataset comprised deeply sampled blood TCRbeta repertoires from subjects exposed to, actively infected with, or recovered from COVID-19. A freely available public database, intended as a resource for researchers studying the immune response to SARS-CoV-2, is where the repertoires were released. The samples were drawn from the first 160 participants of the ongoing ImmuneRACE study and from roughly 1,300 subjects provided by 6 global collaborators. Nearly every sample came with metadata listing a de-identified subject ID, COVID-19 status, age in years and sex. Where available, HLA class I and class II types were obtained from metadata supplied by the sample provider rather than from assay-based typing. Broad study findings and their caveats: How much clinical and demographic metadata was included differed by source and by participant, and the metadata was provided uncurated.

The immunoSEQ Assay, a bias-controlled multiplex PCR, was used to amplify TCRbeta CDR3 regions from genomic DNA. The authors' analysis ran thus. The number of nucleated cells in each sample was estimated from the amplification of reference gene primers within the assay. Sequence reads were collapsed and filtered to measure the absolute abundance of every unique TCRbeta CDR3 rearrangement. Productive Simpson clonality was computed per sample as the square root of Simpson's diversity index over productive rearrangements. Entries here come from immuneACCESS through TCRdb and include only in-frame sequences with V and J called. Some clones fail to appear in such tables; in the studies checked, an unresolved V gene covers under half of the shortfall, and the cause of the remainder is unknown. The V and J calls and clone size come from that table; D and trimming were worked out from the DNA. The sample table lists about 180,000 clones, approximately 90% of them with a count of one. In total, the top ten clones hold 3.5% to 4.5% of the sample.

Collaborating institutions collected whole blood in K2EDTA tubes following their own protocols. For TCRbeta analysis, collaborators shipped samples in one of three forms: frozen whole blood, isolated PBMCs, or DNA extracted from either of those sample types. From the cysteine up to the phenylalanine, the CDR3 has a length of 14 residues. Just the 42-base CDR3 DNA is kept, in frame starting at base 1. With respect to this clone: Its cognate antigen has yet to be identified. Base qualities are not at hand, and no much larger clone is one base apart.

Recombination linked TRBV21-1 to TRBJ2-1; no check of the table's D call, TRBD2, against the DNA was made. TRBV21-1 is a documented pseudogene. The sample taken for sequencing was peripheral blood. This sequence originates from a woman aged 25-40 years with acute or convalescent COVID-19. Here is the DNA: TGTGCCAGCAGGCTTTTGGATAGCGCTGGTGAGCAGTTCTTC. This gives the protein CASRLLDSAGEQFF.